The 4 T cell receptor beta chains presented below share a single source sample, sequenced in a study of blood T cell repertoires in COVID-19. Sequencing was performed with immunoSEQ multiplex PCR; in TCRdb, only in-frame clones are kept and a portion is missing. Altogether tens of thousands of clones are present, roughly 79% being singletons, with the ten largest covering around 40%. Source material: peripheral blood. The receptors originated from an elderly man with acute or convalescent COVID-19.

This clone was picked up one time. The chain has TRBV27 and TRBJ2-6; D is uncertain. The ends were cut back, 8 bases at V and 0 bases at J, with 11 bases in the middle. Germline V gene data show CDR1 as MNHEY and CDR2 as SMNVEV (reference sequence). The length of the CDR3 is 15 residues. The CDR3 loop is CASGVSSSGANVLTF. The CDR3 region has the DNA TGTGCCAGCGGTGTTAGTAGCTCTGGGGCCAACGTCCTGACTTTC.

The rearrangement joins TRBV30 to TRBJ1-1; tentative D call: TRBD1 (5 bases). V was pared by 0 bases and J by 1 base, with 12 bases between. Germline-derived CDR1 and CDR2 are GTSNPN and SVGIG (reference sequence). This CDR3 comprises 15 residues. The CDR3 loop reads CAWSVAGLPNTEAFF. The DNA for the CDR3 is TGTGCCTGGAGTGTGGCAGGGCTACCGAACACTGAAGCTTTCTTT. The variable domain in full, completed from reference TRBV30 and TRBJ1-1, reads SQTIHQWPATLVQPVGSPLSLECTVEGTSNPNLYWYRQAAGRGLQLLFYSVGIGQISSEVPQNLSASRPQDRQFILSSKKLLLSDSGFYLCAWSVAGLPNTEAFFGQGTRLTVV.

The chain is built from TRBV11-2 and TRBJ2-7; 7 bases are a match to TRBD1. V was clipped by 8 bases and J by 5 bases; unmatched bases: 3. Germline CDR1 is SGHAT and CDR2 is FQNNGV. The CDR3 is 11 residues long. The DNA of the CDR3 is TGTGCCAGCGCCACAGGGGACGAGCAGTACTTC. It codes for CASATGDEQYF.

V is TRBV5-1 and J is TRBJ1-4, with 8 positions matching TRBD1. Germline values: CDR1 SGHRS, CDR2 YFSETQ. The CDR3 has 16 amino acids. V lost 0 bases, J lost 7 bases, and 8 bases stayed unmatched. In nucleotides, the CDR3 is TGCGCCAGCAGCTTGGCAGGGACAGGAGAGTTTGAAAAACTGTTTTTT. Translating gives CASSLAGTGEFEKLFF.